Sequencing of this T cell receptor (beta chain) was carried out in a study of blood T cell repertoires in COVID-19. Clones were read by immunoSEQ multiplex PCR, and TCRdb kept only the in-frame ones, dropping some. Of around 200,000 clones listed, more than 75% are singletons. The source is a man between 70 and 80 years old with acute or convalescent COVID-19. Sequencing used peripheral blood.

CDR3 region: CASSPLTGRSYEQYF. CDR3 coding DNA: TGTGCCAGCAGCCCACTTACAGGGAGATCCTACGAGCAGTACTTC. The chain joins TRBV5-6 to TRBJ2-7; maybe TRBD1 (6 bases). CDR1 SGHDT and CDR2 YYEEEE come from the germline V gene. Trimming took 4 bases from V and 1 from J, leaving 15 bases between them. The CDR3 consists of 15 residues.